This T cell receptor beta chain was identified during a study of response to subunit inactivated influenza vaccine listed by TCRdb under 2018. For the wider study: Deep quantitative profiling of the T cell receptor repertoire was used in the study to follow responses to a trivalent subunit inactivated influenza vaccine. Study-level results and caveats: According to the authors, only a limited number of new T cells may be recruited by each seasonal influenza vaccination.

The library came from RT-PCR. Sequencing was carried out with an Illumina HiSeq 2500. The public reads were run again by TCRdb, first through fastp at Q25 and then through MiXCR, and only productive beta chains were kept. Rows are unified per CDR3 protein, each entry keeping the most common DNA and genes. For this sample there are hundreds of thousands of distinct CDR3 sequences; about 15% appear just once. The ten largest clones represent roughly 7.6% of the sample. This clonotype was seen at least ten times. It has no known antigen specificity. Base qualities are missing; no much larger clone stands one base away. CDR1 and CDR2 are drawn from the germline V gene: MGHRA, YSYEKL. Inclusive of the bounding cysteine and phenylalanine, the CDR3 is 17 residues long. Only CDR3 DNA remains: 51 bases, in frame from the first base. V is cut back by 3 bases and J by 4 bases, with 6 bases in the junction unmatched.

This clonotype was sampled from a man over 45 who received an inactivated influenza vaccine. Donor details come from another sample of the same person, matched by shared clones. This sample comprised PBMCs from blood, obtained 14 to 15 days before vaccination. The V and J segments used are TRBV4-1 and TRBJ2-7; 16 central nucleotides agree with TRBD2. CDR3 reads: CASSQGLAGGPAYEQYF. The DNA reads TGCGCCAGCAGCCAGGGACTAGCGGGGGGGCCCGCTTACGAGCAGTACTTC.